This paragraph covers one T cell receptor beta chain sequence. Its antigen is not known. It was with 60 Vbeta and 13 Jbeta primers that the PCR ran. The data were produced by immunoSEQ multiplex PCR, yet TCRdb's version contains in-frame clones alone and is incomplete. Here the sample spans a few hundred thousand clones, roughly four fifths being singletons. The CDR3 is 14 amino acids. V lost 2 bases and J lost 5, with 13 bases in between. Germline CDR1 is SGHDT and CDR2 is YYEEEE. The data derive from a study of cytomegalovirus exposure and HLA in healthy donors. Study-level findings and limits: Later, an analysis showed that TCR beta chains associated with HLA were more clonally expanded than others that were equally common. In a later analysis, the majority of CMV-associated beta chains seemingly showed HLA restriction.

The chain is built from TRBV5-6 and TRBJ2-5; TRBD2 is a possible D gene (5 bases). The sequencing input was PBMCs. This TCR was recovered from a middle-aged woman in good health and CMV-seronegative. The CDR3 sequence is CASSLSGPQETQYF. The CDR3 DNA reads TGTGCCAGCAGCTTAAGCGGACCCCAGGAGACCCAGTACTTC. The variable domain in full, completed from reference TRBV5-6 and TRBJ2-5, reads DAGVTQSPTHLIKTRGQQVTLRCSPKSGHDTVSWYQQALGQGPQFIFQYYEEEERQRGNFPDRFSGHQFPNYSSELNVNALLLGDSALYLCASSLSGPQETQYFGPGTRLLVL.